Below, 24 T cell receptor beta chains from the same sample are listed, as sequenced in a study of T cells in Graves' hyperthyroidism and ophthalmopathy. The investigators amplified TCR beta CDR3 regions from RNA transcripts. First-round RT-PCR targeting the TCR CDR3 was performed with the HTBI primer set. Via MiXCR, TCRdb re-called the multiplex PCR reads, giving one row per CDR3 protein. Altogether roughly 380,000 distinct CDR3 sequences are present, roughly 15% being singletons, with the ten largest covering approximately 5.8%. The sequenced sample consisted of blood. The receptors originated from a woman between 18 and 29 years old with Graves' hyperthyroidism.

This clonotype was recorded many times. The CDR3 coding sequence is TGTGCCAGCAGTTACTCGAGGGGGGCGCGGGCCCAGTACTTC. It translates to CASSYSRGARAQYF. The chain uses TRBV6-5 and TRBJ2-5, with D possibly being TRBD1 or TRBD2 (6 bases each). Looked up from germline, CDR1 is MNHEY and CDR2 is SVGAGI. This CDR3 is built from 14 residues. With 0 bases removed from V and 9 bases from J, the gap between germline ends came to 14 bases.

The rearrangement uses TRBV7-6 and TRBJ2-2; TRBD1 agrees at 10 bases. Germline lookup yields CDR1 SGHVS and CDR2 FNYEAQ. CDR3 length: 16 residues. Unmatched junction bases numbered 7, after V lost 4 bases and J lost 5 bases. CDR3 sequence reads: CASSSRRDRGTGELFF. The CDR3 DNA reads TGTGCCAGCAGCTCTCGCCGGGACAGGGGAACCGGGGAGCTGTTTTTT.

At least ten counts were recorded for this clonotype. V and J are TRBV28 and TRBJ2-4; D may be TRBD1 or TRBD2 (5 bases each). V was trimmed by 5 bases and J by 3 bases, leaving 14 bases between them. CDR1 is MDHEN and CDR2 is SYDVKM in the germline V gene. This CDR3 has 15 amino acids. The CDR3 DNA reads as TGTGCCAGCAGTATTGGGGGTGGGGGCAAAAACATTCAGTACTTC. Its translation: CASSIGGGGKNIQYF.

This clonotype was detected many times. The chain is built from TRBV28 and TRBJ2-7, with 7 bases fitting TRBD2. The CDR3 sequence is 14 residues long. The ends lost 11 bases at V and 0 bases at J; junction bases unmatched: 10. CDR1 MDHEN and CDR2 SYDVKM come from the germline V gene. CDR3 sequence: CAATNAGVSYEQYF. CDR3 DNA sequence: TGTGCCGCTACTAACGCGGGGGTCTCCTACGAGCAGTACTTC.

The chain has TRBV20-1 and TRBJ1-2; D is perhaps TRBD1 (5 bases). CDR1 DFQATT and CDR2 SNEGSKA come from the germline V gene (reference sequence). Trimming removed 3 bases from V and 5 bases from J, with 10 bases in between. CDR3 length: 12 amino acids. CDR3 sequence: CSASGGEYGYTF. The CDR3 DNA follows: TGCAGTGCTAGCGGGGGAGAGTATGGCTACACCTTC.

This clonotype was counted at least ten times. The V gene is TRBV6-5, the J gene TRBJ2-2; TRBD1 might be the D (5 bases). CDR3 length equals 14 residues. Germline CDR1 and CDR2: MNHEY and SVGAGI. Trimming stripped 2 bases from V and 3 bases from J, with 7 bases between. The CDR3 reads CASSYRQHTGELFF. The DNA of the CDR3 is TGTGCCAGCAGTTACCGACAGCACACCGGGGAGCTGTTTTTT.

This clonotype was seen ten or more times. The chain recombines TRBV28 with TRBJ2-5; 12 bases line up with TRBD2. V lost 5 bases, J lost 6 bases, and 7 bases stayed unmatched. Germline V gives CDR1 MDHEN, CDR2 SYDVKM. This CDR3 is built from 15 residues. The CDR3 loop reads CASSIGLAGFKTQYF. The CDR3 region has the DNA TGTGCCAGCAGTATAGGACTAGCGGGATTTAAGACCCAGTACTTC.

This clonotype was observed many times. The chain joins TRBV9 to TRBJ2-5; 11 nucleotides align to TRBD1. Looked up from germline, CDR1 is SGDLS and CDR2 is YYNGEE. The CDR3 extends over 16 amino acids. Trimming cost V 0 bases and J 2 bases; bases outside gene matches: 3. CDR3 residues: CASSVAGTGGQETQYF. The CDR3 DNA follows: TGTGCCAGCAGCGTAGCCGGGACAGGGGGGCAAGAGACCCAGTACTTC. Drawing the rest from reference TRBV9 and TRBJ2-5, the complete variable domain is DSGVTQTPKHLITATGQRVTLRCSPRSGDLSVYWYQQSLDQGLQFLIQYYNGEERAKGNILERFSAQQFPDLHSELNLSSLELGDSALYFCASSVAGTGGQETQYFGPGTRLLVL.

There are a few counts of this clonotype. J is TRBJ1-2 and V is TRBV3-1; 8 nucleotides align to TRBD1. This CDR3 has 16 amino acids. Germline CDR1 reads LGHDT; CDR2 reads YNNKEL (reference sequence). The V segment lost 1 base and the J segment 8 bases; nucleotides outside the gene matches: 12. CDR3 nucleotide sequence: TGTGCCAGCAGCCAAGGAGGGACAGGTACGACTTCGGGCTACACCTTC. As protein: CASSQGGTGTTSGYTF.

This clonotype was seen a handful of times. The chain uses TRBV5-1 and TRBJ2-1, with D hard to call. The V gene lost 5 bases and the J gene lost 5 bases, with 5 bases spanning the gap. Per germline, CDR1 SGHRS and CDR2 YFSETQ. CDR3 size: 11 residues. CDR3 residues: CASRVDNEQFF. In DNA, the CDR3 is TGCGCCAGCAGGGTAGACAATGAGCAGTTCTTC. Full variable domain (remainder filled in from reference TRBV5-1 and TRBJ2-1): KAGVTQTPRYLIKTRGQQVTLSCSPISGHRSVSWYQQTPGQGLQFLFEYFSETQRNKGNFPGRFSGRQFSNSRSEMNVSTLELGDSALYLCASRVDNEQFFGPGTRLTVL.

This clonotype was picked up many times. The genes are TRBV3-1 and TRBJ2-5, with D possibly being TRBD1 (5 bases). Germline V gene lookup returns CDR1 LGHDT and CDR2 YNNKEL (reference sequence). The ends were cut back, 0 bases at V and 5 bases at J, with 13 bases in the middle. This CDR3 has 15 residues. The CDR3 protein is CASSQDTTVRETQYF. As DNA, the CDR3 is TGTGCCAGCAGCCAAGATACGACAGTGAGGGAGACCCAGTACTTC.

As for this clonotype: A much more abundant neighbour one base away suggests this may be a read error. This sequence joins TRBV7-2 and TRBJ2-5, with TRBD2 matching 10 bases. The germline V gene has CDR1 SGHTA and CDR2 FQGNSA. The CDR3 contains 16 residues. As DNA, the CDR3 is TGTGCCAGCAGCTTCTCTAGCGGGAGTGCAGGAGAGGCCCAGTACTTC. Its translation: CASSFSSGSAGEAQYF.

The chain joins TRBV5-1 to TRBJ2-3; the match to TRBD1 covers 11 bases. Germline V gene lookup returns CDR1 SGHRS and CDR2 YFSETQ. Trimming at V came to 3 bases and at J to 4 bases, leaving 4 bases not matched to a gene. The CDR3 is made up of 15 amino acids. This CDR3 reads CASSSAGQGADTQYF. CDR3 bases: TGCGCCAGCAGCTCGGCGGGACAGGGGGCAGATACGCAGTATTTT.

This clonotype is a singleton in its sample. CDR3 DNA sequence: TGCGCCAGCAGCTCAGACAGCCCTGGGGCCAACGTCCTGACTTTC. Its translation is CASSSDSPGANVLTF. The chain employs TRBV5-1 and TRBJ2-6, with D perhaps matching TRBD1 (5 bases). The CDR3 sequence is 15 residues long. The V end lost 3 bases, the J end lost 2 bases, and 9 bases lay between the germline ends. Germline V gives CDR1 SGHRS, CDR2 YFSETQ.

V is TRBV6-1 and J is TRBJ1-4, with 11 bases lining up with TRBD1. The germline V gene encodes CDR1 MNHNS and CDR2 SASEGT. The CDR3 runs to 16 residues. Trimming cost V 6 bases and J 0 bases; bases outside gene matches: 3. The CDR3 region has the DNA TGTGCCAGCAGGACGGGACAGGGGGCAACTAATGAAAAACTGTTTTTT. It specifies CASRTGQGATNEKLFF.

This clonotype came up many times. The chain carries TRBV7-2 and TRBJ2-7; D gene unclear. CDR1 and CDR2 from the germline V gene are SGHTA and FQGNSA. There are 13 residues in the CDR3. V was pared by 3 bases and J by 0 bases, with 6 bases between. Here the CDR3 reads CASSLRYSYEQYF. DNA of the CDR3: TGTGCCAGCAGCTTGCGGTACTCCTACGAGCAGTACTTC.

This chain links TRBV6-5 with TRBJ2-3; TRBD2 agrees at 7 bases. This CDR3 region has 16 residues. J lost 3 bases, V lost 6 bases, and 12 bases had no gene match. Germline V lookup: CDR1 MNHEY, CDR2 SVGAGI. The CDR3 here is CASRYTPAGATDTQYF. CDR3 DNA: TGTGCCAGCAGGTATACCCCGGCGGGAGCTACAGATACGCAGTATTTT.

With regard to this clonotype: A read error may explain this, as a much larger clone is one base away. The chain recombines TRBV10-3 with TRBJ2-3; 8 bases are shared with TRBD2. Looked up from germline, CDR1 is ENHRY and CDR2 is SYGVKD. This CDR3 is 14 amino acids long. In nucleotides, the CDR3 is TGTGTCATCACGGGGGGGGTCGACACAGATACGCAGTATTTT. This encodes CVITGGVDTDTQYF.

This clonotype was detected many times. The chain's CDR3 is CASSRSGGTQYF. In DNA form, the CDR3 reads TGTGCCAGCAGTAGAAGCGGGGGGACCCAGTACTTC. This chain joins TRBV12-3 or TRBV12-4 and TRBJ2-5, with TRBD2 identical over 8 bases. V shed 5 bases and J 7 bases; nucleotides not matched to a gene: 3. This CDR3 has 12 residues.

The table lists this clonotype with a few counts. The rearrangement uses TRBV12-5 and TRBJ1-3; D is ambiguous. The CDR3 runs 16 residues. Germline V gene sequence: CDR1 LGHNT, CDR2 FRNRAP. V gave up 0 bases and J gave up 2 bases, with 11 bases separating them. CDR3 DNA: TGTGCTAGTGGTTTGGTAGTCGGGAGTCCTGGAAACACCATATATTTT. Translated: CASGLVVGSPGNTIYF.

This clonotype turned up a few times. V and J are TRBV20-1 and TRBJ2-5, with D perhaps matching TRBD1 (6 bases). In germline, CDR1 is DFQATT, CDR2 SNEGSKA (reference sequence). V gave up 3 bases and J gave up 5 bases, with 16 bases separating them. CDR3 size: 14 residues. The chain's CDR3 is CSASKTGSRETQYF. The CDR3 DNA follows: TGCAGTGCTAGCAAAACAGGGTCCCGCGAGACCCAGTACTTC.

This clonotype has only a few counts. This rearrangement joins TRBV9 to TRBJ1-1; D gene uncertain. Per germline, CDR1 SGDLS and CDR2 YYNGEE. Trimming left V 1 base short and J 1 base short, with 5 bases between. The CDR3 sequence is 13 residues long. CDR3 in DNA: TGTGCCAGCAGCGTAAAGACGAACACTGAAGCTTTCTTT. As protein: CASSVKTNTEAFF.

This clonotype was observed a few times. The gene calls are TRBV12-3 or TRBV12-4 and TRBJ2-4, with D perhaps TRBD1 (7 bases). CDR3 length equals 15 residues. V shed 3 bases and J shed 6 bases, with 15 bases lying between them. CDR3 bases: TGTGCCAGCAGTTTGGGGGGTAGGGGGCGAAACATTCAGTACTTC. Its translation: CASSLGGRGRNIQYF.

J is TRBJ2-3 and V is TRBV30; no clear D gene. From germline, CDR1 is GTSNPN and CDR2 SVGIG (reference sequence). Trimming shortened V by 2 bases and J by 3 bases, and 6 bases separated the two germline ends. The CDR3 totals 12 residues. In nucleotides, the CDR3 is TGTGCCTGGAGTTCCAGGACAGATACGCAGTATTTT. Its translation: CAWSSRTDTQYF. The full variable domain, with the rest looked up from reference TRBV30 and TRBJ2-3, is SQTIHQWPATLVQPVGSPLSLECTVEGTSNPNLYWYRQAAGRGLQLLFYSVGIGQISSEVPQNLSASRPQDRQFILSSKKLLLSDSGFYLCAWSSRTDTQYFGPGTRLTVL.